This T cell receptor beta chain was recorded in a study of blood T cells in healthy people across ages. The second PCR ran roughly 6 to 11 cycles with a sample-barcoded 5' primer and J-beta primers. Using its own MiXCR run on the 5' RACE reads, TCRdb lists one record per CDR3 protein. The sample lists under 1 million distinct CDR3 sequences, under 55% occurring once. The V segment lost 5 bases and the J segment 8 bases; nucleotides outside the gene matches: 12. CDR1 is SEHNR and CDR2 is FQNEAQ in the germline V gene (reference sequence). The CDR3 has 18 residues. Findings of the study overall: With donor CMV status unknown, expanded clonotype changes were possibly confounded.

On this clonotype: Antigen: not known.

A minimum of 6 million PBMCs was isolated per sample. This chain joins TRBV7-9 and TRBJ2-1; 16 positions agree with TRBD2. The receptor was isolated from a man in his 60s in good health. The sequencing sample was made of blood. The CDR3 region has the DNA TGTGCCAGCAGCAAAACGGGACTAGCGGGGGGGCGGCTGCATGAGCAGTTCTTC. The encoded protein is CASSKTGLAGGRLHEQFF.